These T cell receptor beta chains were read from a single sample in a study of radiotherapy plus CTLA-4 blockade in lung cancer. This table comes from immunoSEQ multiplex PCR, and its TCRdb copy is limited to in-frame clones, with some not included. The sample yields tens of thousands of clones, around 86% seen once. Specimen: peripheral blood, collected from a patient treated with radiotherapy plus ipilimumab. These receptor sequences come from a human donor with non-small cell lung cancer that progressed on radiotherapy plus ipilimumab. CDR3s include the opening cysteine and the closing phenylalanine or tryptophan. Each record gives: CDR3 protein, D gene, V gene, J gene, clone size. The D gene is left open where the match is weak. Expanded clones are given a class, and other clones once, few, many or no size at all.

CDR3aa: CAISEDRPNTGELFF
d_gene: NA
v_gene: TRBV10-3
j_gene: TRBJ2-2
abundance: once

CDR3aa: CASSQVFRTAGNTEAFF
d_gene: NA
v_gene: TRBV4-1
j_gene: TRBJ1-1
abundance: NA

CDR3aa: CASSNPGTGREELFF
d_gene: TRBD1
v_gene: TRBV5-6
j_gene: TRBJ2-2
abundance: NA

CDR3aa: CAIRESRGKLTGELFF
d_gene: NA
v_gene: TRBV10-3
j_gene: TRBJ2-2
abundance: few

CDR3aa: CASTQGQGYYEQYF
d_gene: TRBD1
v_gene: TRBV6-5
j_gene: TRBJ2-7
abundance: NA

CDR3aa: CASSQLDSNYGYTF
d_gene: NA
v_gene: TRBV14
j_gene: TRBJ1-2
abundance: NA

CDR3aa: CSVQGLTLNEQYF
d_gene: NA
v_gene: TRBV29-1
j_gene: TRBJ2-7
abundance: once

CDR3aa: CASSQTGDSYNEQFF
d_gene: TRBD1
v_gene: TRBV6-5
j_gene: TRBJ2-1
abundance: NA

CDR3aa: CASRYTGQGNSPLHF
d_gene: TRBD1
v_gene: TRBV19
j_gene: TRBJ1-6
abundance: few

CDR3aa: CASSPLLNTGELFF
d_gene: NA
v_gene: TRBV5-8
j_gene: TRBJ2-2
abundance: NA

CDR3aa: CASSRGGGTRAFF
d_gene: NA
v_gene: TRBV4-3
j_gene: TRBJ1-1
abundance: NA

CDR3aa: CAWSVGTGVGDTQYF
d_gene: TRBD1
v_gene: TRBV30
j_gene: TRBJ2-3
abundance: NA

CDR3aa: CASSPGQGNSPLHF
d_gene: TRBD1
v_gene: TRBV5-1
j_gene: TRBJ1-6
abundance: NA

CDR3aa: CASSFRAGHSYEQYF
d_gene: NA
v_gene: TRBV5-1
j_gene: TRBJ2-7
abundance: NA

CDR3aa: CASGNQPQHF
d_gene: NA
v_gene: TRBV2
j_gene: TRBJ1-5
abundance: NA

CDR3aa: CSVEASRARVGYGYTF
d_gene: NA
v_gene: TRBV29-1
j_gene: TRBJ1-2
abundance: once

CDR3aa: CASSFGTPQLNTEAFF
d_gene: NA
v_gene: TRBV5-1
j_gene: TRBJ1-1
abundance: NA

CDR3aa: CAISGPGPSGKQYF
d_gene: NA
v_gene: TRBV6-5
j_gene: TRBJ2-7
abundance: NA

CDR3aa: CATSREAGGLYEQYF
d_gene: TRBD2
v_gene: TRBV15
j_gene: TRBJ2-7
abundance: NA

CDR3aa: CATGLAAYEQYF
d_gene: NA
v_gene: TRBV12-5
j_gene: TRBJ2-7
abundance: few

CDR3aa: CASSHRDRDPNSPLHF
d_gene: TRBD1
v_gene: TRBV4-3
j_gene: TRBJ1-6
abundance: NA

CDR3aa: CASSLYHEQYF
d_gene: NA
v_gene: TRBV7-2
j_gene: TRBJ2-7
abundance: NA

CDR3aa: CASRPQGTPSYGYTF
d_gene: NA
v_gene: TRBV28
j_gene: TRBJ1-2
abundance: NA

CDR3aa: CASSLVPQGANVLTF
d_gene: NA
v_gene: TRBV7-2
j_gene: TRBJ2-6
abundance: NA

CDR3aa: CASSYGTSGRAWEQFF
d_gene: TRBD2
v_gene: TRBV6-5
j_gene: TRBJ2-1
abundance: NA

CDR3aa: CASSPTGSRGVMNTEAFF
d_gene: NA
v_gene: TRBV7-2
j_gene: TRBJ1-1
abundance: NA

CDR3aa: CASSQAVSGSGYGYTF
d_gene: NA
v_gene: TRBV4-3
j_gene: TRBJ1-2
abundance: NA

CDR3aa: CASSLGPSFIYEQYF
d_gene: NA
v_gene: TRBV5-1
j_gene: TRBJ2-7
abundance: NA

CDR3aa: CASSLAQNTGELFF
d_gene: NA
v_gene: TRBV7-9
j_gene: TRBJ2-2
abundance: NA

CDR3aa: CASTIAGRTDTQYF
d_gene: NA
v_gene: TRBV28
j_gene: TRBJ2-3
abundance: once

CDR3aa: CASSPPGTGSYEQYF
d_gene: TRBD1
v_gene: TRBV5-6
j_gene: TRBJ2-7
abundance: NA

CDR3aa: CASSEMGLGRGLAGGEETQYF
d_gene: TRBD2
v_gene: TRBV2
j_gene: TRBJ2-5
abundance: NA

CDR3aa: CASSSDRGAGEKLFF
d_gene: TRBD1
v_gene: TRBV7-6
j_gene: TRBJ1-4
abundance: NA

CDR3aa: CASRGTGTDTQYF
d_gene: NA
v_gene: TRBV10-2
j_gene: TRBJ2-3
abundance: NA

CDR3aa: CASSLAIYSYEQYF
d_gene: NA
v_gene: TRBV7-2
j_gene: TRBJ2-7
abundance: NA

CDR3aa: CASSEHPGQGEETQYF
d_gene: TRBD1
v_gene: TRBV25-1
j_gene: TRBJ2-5
abundance: NA

CDR3aa: CASSPGAGGDNEQFF
d_gene: TRBD2
v_gene: TRBV5-8
j_gene: TRBJ2-1
abundance: NA

CDR3aa: CAISEEGLGQFF
d_gene: NA
v_gene: TRBV10-3
j_gene: TRBJ2-1
abundance: NA

CDR3aa: CASSSLAGGFNEQFF
d_gene: TRBD2
v_gene: TRBV19
j_gene: TRBJ2-1
abundance: NA

CDR3aa: CATKLAGGPYEQFF
d_gene: TRBD2
v_gene: TRBV7-2
j_gene: TRBJ2-1
abundance: NA

CDR3aa: CSVAVSYEQYF
d_gene: NA
v_gene: TRBV29-1
j_gene: TRBJ2-7
abundance: NA

CDR3aa: CASSVTGAREKLFF
d_gene: TRBD1
v_gene: TRBV28
j_gene: TRBJ1-4
abundance: NA

CDR3aa: CASTLGGASSYNEQFF
d_gene: TRBD2
v_gene: TRBV7-9
j_gene: TRBJ2-1
abundance: once

CDR3aa: CAISGTQVSGETQYF
d_gene: NA
v_gene: TRBV10-3
j_gene: TRBJ2-5
abundance: NA

CDR3aa: CASSLDSPQNSPLHF
d_gene: NA
v_gene: TRBV5-1
j_gene: TRBJ1-6
abundance: NA

CDR3aa: CASSPPIIPGELFF
d_gene: NA
v_gene: TRBV18
j_gene: TRBJ2-2
abundance: NA

CDR3aa: CASSQVDASTDTQYF
d_gene: NA
v_gene: TRBV4-3
j_gene: TRBJ2-3
abundance: NA

CDR3aa: CASLGTGGLFNQPQHF
d_gene: TRBD1
v_gene: TRBV19
j_gene: TRBJ1-5
abundance: once